These T cell receptor beta chains were read from a single sample in a study of cytomegalovirus exposure and HLA in healthy donors. Sequencing used immunoSEQ multiplex PCR; TCRdb keeps in-frame clones, though not all of them. The table includes over 140,000 clones, about 80% detected once. The specimen sequenced was PBMCs. These receptors were collected from a young man in good health and CMV-seropositive. Both conserved end residues are part of each CDR3. A D gene is named only where the DNA matches it firmly. The listing skips clone size in some rows; elsewhere it reads once, few, many or a size class.

clone_size,d_call,v_call,j_call,cdr3_aa,cdr3_nt
few,NA,TRBV4-1,TRBJ2-2,CASSQDQGPGELFF,TGCGCCAGCAGCCAAGATCAGGGCCCCGGGGAGCTGTTTTTT
once,NA,TRBV18,TRBJ1-3,CASSPGGDGNTIYF,TGTGCCAGCTCCCCTGGGGGGGACGGAAACACCATATATTTT
NA,NA,TRBV6-6,TRBJ2-7,CASGGLADLSYEQYF,TGTGCCAGCGGGGGGTTAGCGGACCTCTCCTACGAGCAGTACTTC
NA,NA,TRBV9,TRBJ1-1,CASSGGNTEAFF,TGTGCCAGCAGCGGAGGGAACACTGAAGCTTTCTTT
NA,NA,TRBV27,TRBJ1-3,CASGLPGRLWNTIYF,TGTGCCAGCGGGTTACCAGGGAGGTTATGGAACACCATATATTTT
NA,NA,TRBV15,TRBJ1-5,CATSSLWEGGNQPQHF,TGTGCCACCAGCAGCCTCTGGGAAGGGGGCAATCAGCCCCAGCATTTT
once,TRBD1,TRBV28,TRBJ2-7,CASSIGTGDYEQYF,TGTGCCAGCAGCATCGGGACAGGGGACTACGAGCAGTACTTC
NA,NA,TRBV13,TRBJ2-1,CASSRTNNNEQFF,TGTGCCAGCAGCAGGACTAATAACAATGAGCAGTTCTTC
NA,NA,TRBV15,TRBJ2-3,CATSRLQGTPTDTQYF,TGTGCCACCAGCAGACTACAGGGTACCCCGACAGATACGCAGTATTTT
NA,TRBD2,TRBV7-3,TRBJ2-1,CASSLISGGPYGGEQFF,TGTGCCAGCAGCTTAATTAGCGGGGGGCCCTACGGGGGTGAGCAGTTCTTC
NA,TRBD1,TRBV28,TRBJ2-7,CASRTGQVEQYF,TGTGCCAGCAGAACCGGACAGGTCGAGCAGTACTTC
NA,TRBD2,TRBV9,TRBJ2-3,CASSVGRTSPDTQYF,TGTGCCAGCAGCGTAGGTAGGACTAGCCCCGATACGCAGTATTTT
NA,TRBD1,TRBV25-1,TRBJ2-5,CASSELIGTGKKTQYF,TGTGCCAGCAGTGAATTGATAGGGACAGGGAAAAAGACCCAGTACTTC
NA,TRBD1,TRBV19,TRBJ1-3,CVSTRDRGSGNTIYF,TGTGTCAGTACCCGGGACAGGGGCTCTGGAAACACCATATATTTT
NA,TRBD1,TRBV5-1,TRBJ2-7,CASSSGGTGVHEQYF,TGCGCCAGCAGCTCCGGTGGGACAGGGGTGCACGAGCAGTACTTC
NA,NA,TRBV4-1,TRBJ1-6,CASSQVRQSALTYNSPLHF,TGCGCCAGCAGCCAAGTAAGACAGTCGGCATTAACCTATAATTCACCCCTCCACTTT
NA,TRBD2,TRBV27,TRBJ2-1,CASGLVMTIKVNEQFF,TGTGCCAGCGGACTAGTTATGACAATTAAAGTCAATGAGCAGTTCTTC
NA,NA,TRBV7-9,TRBJ1-2,CASSTDSYGYTF,TGTGCCAGCAGCACGGACAGTTATGGCTACACCTTC
NA,TRBD2,TRBV6-6,TRBJ2-7,CASRLAGVDEQYF,TGTGCCAGCCGGCTAGCGGGGGTCGACGAGCAGTACTTC
NA,NA,TRBV29-1,TRBJ2-1,CSAGKGLSYNEQFF,TGCAGCGCCGGGAAGGGATTATCCTACAATGAGCAGTTCTTC
NA,TRBD2,TRBV19,TRBJ2-1,CASSREGQNEQFF,TGTGCCTCCTCACGGGAGGGCCAGAATGAGCAGTTCTTC
NA,NA,TRBV14,TRBJ2-1,CASSRPVVGGGPHEQFF,TGTGCCAGCAGCCGACCGGTTGTAGGGGGAGGGCCACATGAGCAGTTCTTC
NA,NA,TRBV28,TRBJ2-2,CASSLVATPGELFF,TGTGCCAGCAGTTTAGTTGCAACTCCCGGGGAGCTGTTTTTT
NA,NA,TRBV5-1,TRBJ2-5,CASSFTGIQETQYF,TGCGCCAGCAGCTTTACAGGTATACAAGAGACCCAGTACTTC
NA,NA,TRBV5-5,TRBJ2-2,CASNFIGTHNTGELFF,TGTGCCAGCAACTTTATTGGGACACACAACACCGGGGAGCTGTTTTTT
once,TRBD2,TRBV4-1,TRBJ2-1,CASSQVLAGSYNEQFF,TGCGCCAGCAGCCAGGTCCTAGCGGGCTCCTACAATGAGCAGTTCTTC
NA,TRBD1,TRBV7-3,TRBJ2-2,CASSPGQVAGELFF,TGTGCCAGCAGCCCCGGACAGGTGGCCGGGGAGCTGTTTTTT
NA,TRBD1,TRBV18,TRBJ1-3,CASSPGTGIGGSGNTIYF,TGTGCCAGCTCACCAGGGACAGGGATAGGAGGCTCTGGAAACACCATATATTTT
NA,NA,TRBV6-6,TRBJ1-2,CASRGGDGLYGYTF,TGTGCCAGCAGGGGGGGGGACGGGCTCTATGGCTACACCTTC
NA,TRBD2,TRBV10-3,TRBJ2-3,CAISSGGTDTQYF,TGTGCCATCAGTAGCGGGGGCACAGATACGCAGTATTTT
many,TRBD1,TRBV7-3,TRBJ2-5,CASSLSGQQETQYF,TGTGCCAGCAGCTTATCGGGACAGCAAGAGACCCAGTACTTC
NA,TRBD1,TRBV28,TRBJ2-3,CASRGQGATDTQYF,TGTGCCAGCAGGGGACAGGGGGCTACAGATACGCAGTATTTT
NA,NA,TRBV18,TRBJ1-1,CASSPSTASDTEAFF,TGTGCCAGCTCACCCTCGACAGCTTCGGACACTGAAGCTTTCTTT
once,NA,TRBV6-5,TRBJ2-3,CASSYSRRDTQYF,TGTGCCAGCAGTTACTCGCGGAGGGATACGCAGTATTTT
NA,TRBD2,TRBV7-9,TRBJ2-1,CASSLHSGGVNNEQFF,TGTGCCAGCAGCTTACATAGCGGGGGGGTTAACAATGAGCAGTTCTTC
NA,NA,TRBV7-2,TRBJ2-2,CASSLMRASGTGELFF,TGTGCCAGCAGCTTAATGAGGGCGTCGGGGACCGGGGAGCTGTTTTTT
once,TRBD2,TRBV14,TRBJ2-7,CASSAGLAGAYEQYF,TGTGCCAGCAGCGCGGGACTAGCGGGAGCTTACGAGCAGTACTTC
NA,TRBD1,TRBV9,TRBJ1-3,CASSVVPTGGSGNTIYF,TGTGCCAGCAGCGTAGTGCCTACAGGGGGATCTGGAAACACCATATATTTT
NA,NA,TRBV7-9,TRBJ2-5,CASSLWQTGGETQYF,TGTGCCAGCAGCTTATGGCAGACTGGGGGGGAGACCCAGTACTTC
NA,TRBD2,TRBV13,TRBJ2-7,CASSLTAGWSEQYF,TGTGCCAGCAGCTTGACAGCGGGGTGGAGCGAGCAGTACTTC
NA,TRBD1,TRBV27,TRBJ1-1,CASSYGQGVTEAFF,TGTGCCAGCAGTTATGGACAGGGGGTCACTGAAGCTTTCTTT
NA,TRBD2,TRBV18,TRBJ2-1,CASSPPSGGDEQFF,TGTGCCAGCTCACCACCGTCCGGGGGGGATGAGCAGTTCTTC